This T cell receptor (beta chain) came from a study of cytomegalovirus exposure and HLA in healthy donors. Both 60 Vbeta primers and 13 Jbeta primers went into the PCR. Only in-frame clones appear in the TCRdb table, and some are missing; sequencing was by immunoSEQ multiplex PCR. The table lists some 180,000 clones, over 75% of them singletons. As concerns this clone: Its cognate antigen is unknown.

The study, taken as a whole, reports: Using the classifier, cytomegalovirus status was reportedly diagnosed with high specificity and sensitivity. TCR beta V segments were, for the most part, productive about 87% or about 30% of the time in an earlier analysis.

The TCR was taken from a woman in her 30s in good health and CMV-seronegative. The sequenced sample consisted of PBMCs.

The CDR3 region is CASSQPRDRDGYTF. The CDR3 coding sequence is TGCGCCAGCAGCCAACCACGGGACAGAGATGGCTACACCTTC. The V and J genes are TRBV4-1 and TRBJ1-2; 7 nucleotides match TRBD1. The V segment lost 2 bases and the J segment 6 bases; nucleotides outside the gene matches: 6. In germline, CDR1 is MGHRA, CDR2 YSYEKL. This CDR3 comprises 14 residues.